The 7 T cell receptor beta chains presented below share a single source sample, sequenced in a study of T cells in Graves' hyperthyroidism and ophthalmopathy. Researchers amplified the TCR beta CDR3 regions from RNA transcripts. TCR CDR3 regions were first amplified by RT-PCR with HTBI primers. TCRdb ran MiXCR on the multiplex PCR reads and lists one entry per CDR3 protein. This table has 450,000 to 700,000 distinct CDR3 sequences, 46% appearing once. Sequenced sample: peripheral blood or thyroid tissue (not recorded which). The source of these receptors is an adult woman with Graves' disease, either hyperthyroidism or ophthalmopathy (not recorded which).

V and J are TRBV15 and TRBJ2-2, with 11 nucleotides matching TRBD1. Germline-derived CDR1 and CDR2 are LNHNV and YYDKDF (reference sequence). The V gene end was trimmed by 3 bases and the J gene end by 7 bases; junction bases not matched to a gene: 7. The CDR3 sequence is 16 residues long. In nucleotides, the CDR3 is TGTGCCACCAGCAGTCCCAGGGACAGGGGGAACGGGGAGCTGTTTTTT. Encoded protein: CATSSPRDRGNGELFF.

This chain uses TRBV7-2 with TRBJ1-5; 7 bases fit TRBD1. The V and J ends lost 1 base and 2 bases, in that order; junction bases with no gene match: 5. This CDR3 has 16 amino acids. Germline CDR1 SGHTA, CDR2 FQGNSA. CDR3 in DNA: TGTGCCAGCAGCTTAGGGTGGCAGGGGGGCAATCAGCCCCAGCATTTT. It yields the protein CASSLGWQGGNQPQHF.

This clonotype was seen many times. The chain recombines TRBV5-1 with TRBJ1-3, with D maybe TRBD1 (5 bases). Germline V gene sequence: CDR1 SGHRS, CDR2 YFSETQ. The CDR3 sequence is 16 residues long. Trimming cost V 4 bases and J 4 bases, with 18 bases left between them. As DNA, the CDR3 is TGCGCCAGCAGCCAGGACGGGGGATTAGCAGGAAACACCATATATTTT. Its translation: CASSQDGGLAGNTIYF.

The genes are TRBV7-9 and TRBJ2-7, with TRBD2 matching 7 bases. CDR3 size: 12 residues. Germline V gene sequence: CDR1 SEHNR, CDR2 FQNEAQ (reference sequence). After removal of 10 bases from V and 6 bases from J, the junction contained 9 bases not matched to a gene. Written as DNA, the CDR3 is TGTGCCACCCTCCGGGAGGCGGGCGAGCAGTACTTC. It is translated as CATLREAGEQYF. The whole variable domain, filled in from reference TRBV7-9 and TRBJ2-7, reads DTGVSQNPRHKITKRGQNVTFRCDPISEHNRLYWYRQTLGQGPEFLTYFQNEAQLEKSRLLSDRFSAERPKGSFSTLEIQRTEQGDSAMYLCATLREAGEQYFGPGTRLTVT.

The chain carries TRBV4-1 and TRBJ1-4; 9 nucleotides line up with TRBD1. The length of the CDR3 is 16 residues. Looked up from germline, CDR1 is MGHRA and CDR2 is YSYEKL. J was trimmed by 4 bases and V by 2 bases; bases with no gene match: 5. CDR3 loop: CASSQLGTGSNEKLFF. CDR3 sequence (DNA): TGCGCCAGCAGCCAATTGGGGACAGGGAGTAATGAAAAACTGTTTTTT.

Many counts were recorded for this clonotype. DNA for the CDR3: TGTGCCAGCAGTTACTCTTGGACAGGGTTGACCGGGGAGCTGTTTTTT. Amino acid sequence: CASSYSWTGLTGELFF. The J gene is TRBJ2-2, the V gene TRBV6-5, with 8 nucleotides matching TRBD1. CDR1 is MNHEY, CDR2 SVGAGI, per germline. The J segment lost 5 bases and the V segment lost 0 bases, leaving 5 bases of the junction unmatched. The CDR3 has 16 amino acids.

The chain recombines TRBV5-1 with TRBJ2-5, with TRBD2 as a possible D gene (6 bases). The CDR3 is 16 amino acids. V was cut by 4 bases and J by 2 bases, with 18 bases left in between. The germline CDR1 and CDR2 sequences are SGHRS and YFSETQ. Written as DNA, the CDR3 is TGCGCCAGCAGCGACCGCGGGGCAGGACTTCAAGAGACCCAGTACTTC. Translation gives CASSDRGAGLQETQYF.